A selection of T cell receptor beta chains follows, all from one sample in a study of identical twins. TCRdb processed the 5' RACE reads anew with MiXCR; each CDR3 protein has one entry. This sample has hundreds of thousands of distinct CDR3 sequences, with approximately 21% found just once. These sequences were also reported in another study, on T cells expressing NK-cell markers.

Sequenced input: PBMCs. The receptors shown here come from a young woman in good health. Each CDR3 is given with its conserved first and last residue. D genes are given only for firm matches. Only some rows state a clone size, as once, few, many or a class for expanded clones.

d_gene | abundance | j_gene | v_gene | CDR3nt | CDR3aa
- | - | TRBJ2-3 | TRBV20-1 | TGCAGTGCCCAACCACGGCAAGATACGCAGTATTTT | CSAQPRQDTQYF
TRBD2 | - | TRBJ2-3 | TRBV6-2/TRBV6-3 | TGTGCCAGCACCGGGCGGGGGGTTAGCACAGATACGCAGTATTTT | CASTGRGVSTDTQYF
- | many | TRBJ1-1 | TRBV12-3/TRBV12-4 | TGTGCCAGCAGTTTAAAGGGGCGGAACACTGAAGCTTTCTTT | CASSLKGRNTEAFF
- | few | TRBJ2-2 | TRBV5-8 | TGTGCCAGCAGCTCTCCCTCGGGGTTCGGCACCGGGGAGCTGTTTTTT | CASSSPSGFGTGELFF
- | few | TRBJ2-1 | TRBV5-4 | TGTGCCAGCAGCCCCCCAGGGCCTACGGGGAATGAGCAGTTCTTC | CASSPPGPTGNEQFF
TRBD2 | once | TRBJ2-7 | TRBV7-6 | TGTGCCAGCTCCTCTGGGACTAGCGGGAGCTCCTACGAGCAGTACTTC | CASSSGTSGSSYEQYF
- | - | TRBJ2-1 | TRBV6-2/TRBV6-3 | TGTGCCAGCAGGAAAAGACTAGGGGACAACGAATACAATGAGCAGTTCTTC | CASRKRLGDNEYNEQFF
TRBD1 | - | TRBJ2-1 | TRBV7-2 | TGTGCCTGCAGTTCATATCCCACTCTCCGGGACAGGGCCTTCAATGAGCAGTTCTTC | CACSSYPTLRDRAFNEQFF
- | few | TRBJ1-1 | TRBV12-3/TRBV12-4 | TGTGCCAGCAGTTTAACCAGGGACGCTTTCTTT | CASSLTRDAFF
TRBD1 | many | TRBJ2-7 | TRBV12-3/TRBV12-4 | TGTGCCAGCACCAACCAGGGGGAGTCCCACGAGCAGTACTTC | CASTNQGESHEQYF
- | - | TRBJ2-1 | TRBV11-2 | TGTGCCAGCACCTGGAGTCAACCTTCCTACAATGAGCAGTTCTTC | CASTWSQPSYNEQFF
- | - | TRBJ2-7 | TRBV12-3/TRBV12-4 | TGTGCCAGCAGTTTAAGCCCTAGGTCCTACGAGCAGTACTTC | CASSLSPRSYEQYF
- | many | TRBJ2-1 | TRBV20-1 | TGCAGTGCTAGAGGAGGCCCCCGGGAAAACTCCTACAATGAGCAGTTCTTC | CSARGGPRENSYNEQFF
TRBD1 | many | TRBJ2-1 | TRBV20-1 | TGCAGTGCTAGAGATCCGGACAGGGCCCACAATGAGCAGTTCTTC | CSARDPDRAHNEQFF
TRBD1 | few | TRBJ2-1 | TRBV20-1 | TGCAGTGCTAGCAGGGGGCTCTACAATGAGCAGTTCTTC | CSASRGLYNEQFF
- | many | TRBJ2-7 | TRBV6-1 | TGTGCCAGCAGTACCAGGGGCAGACTCTACGAGCAGTACTTC | CASSTRGRLYEQYF
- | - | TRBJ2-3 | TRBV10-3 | TGTGCCATCAGTGAACGACTAGGGGGGACCACAGATACGCAGTATTTT | CAISERLGGTTDTQYF
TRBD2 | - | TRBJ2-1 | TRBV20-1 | TGCAGTGCTACCCTAGCGGGGGGTCGGGGTGAGCAGTTCTTC | CSATLAGGRGEQFF
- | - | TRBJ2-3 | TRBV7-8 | TGTGCCAGCAGCGGCGGACTCGGAAATTTAGATACGCAGTATTTT | CASSGGLGNLDTQYF
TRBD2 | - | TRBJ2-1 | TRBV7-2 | TGTGCCACCGGAGTAGCGGGGAGGTACAATGAGCAGTTCTTC | CATGVAGRYNEQFF
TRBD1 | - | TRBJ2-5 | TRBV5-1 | TGCGCCAGCAATCCGGGACAGGAAGAGACCCAGTACTTC | CASNPGQEETQYF
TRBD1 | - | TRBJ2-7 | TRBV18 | TGTGCCAGCTCTCCAACGAGGGACAGGGGGACCTACGAGCAGTACTTC | CASSPTRDRGTYEQYF
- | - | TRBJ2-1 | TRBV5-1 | TGCGCCAGCAGCTTCATGACAGGTTACGGTGAGCAGTTCTTC | CASSFMTGYGEQFF
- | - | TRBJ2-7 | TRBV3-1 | TGTGCCAGCAGCCTCCGGGACACCTACTACGAGCAGTACTTC | CASSLRDTYYEQYF
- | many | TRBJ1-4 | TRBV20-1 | TGCAGTGCTAGAGATGGTAAAGGGGGACCGGAAAAACTGTTTTTT | CSARDGKGGPEKLFF
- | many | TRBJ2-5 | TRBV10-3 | TGTGCCATCAGTGAGTCGGGAGAGACCCAGTACTTC | CAISESGETQYF
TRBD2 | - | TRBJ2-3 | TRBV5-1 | TGCGCCAGCAGCCGCTTAGGACTAGCGGGAATGACAGATACGCAGTATTTT | CASSRLGLAGMTDTQYF
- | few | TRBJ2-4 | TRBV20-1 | TGCAGTGCCCCCGGGGACGCCAAAAACATTCAGTACTTC | CSAPGDAKNIQYF
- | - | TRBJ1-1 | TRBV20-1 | TGCAGTGCTAGAGCTGCCGGAACCCGTGAAGCTTTCTTT | CSARAAGTREAFF
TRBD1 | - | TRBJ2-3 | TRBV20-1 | TGCAGTGCTAGAAGCATAGGGACAGGGGACTTCACGGATACGCAGTATTTT | CSARSIGTGDFTDTQYF
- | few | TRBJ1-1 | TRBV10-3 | TGTGCCATCAGTGAGGGGACGTTGGAAGCTTTCTTT | CAISEGTLEAFF
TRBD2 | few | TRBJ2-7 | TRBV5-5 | TGTGCCAGCAGCTCAATGACTAGCTTCCCCGAGCAGTACTTC | CASSSMTSFPEQYF
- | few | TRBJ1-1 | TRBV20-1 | TGCAGTGCTAGATCAACTATGAACACTGAAGCTTTCTTT | CSARSTMNTEAFF
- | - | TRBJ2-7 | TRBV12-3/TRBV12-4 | TGTGCCAGCAGTTTAAGGGGGGAACGGGGGGAGCAGTACTTC | CASSLRGERGEQYF
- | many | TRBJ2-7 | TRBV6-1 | TGTGCCAGCAGTCAGGACTGGCGGATTTCCTACGAGCAGTACTTC | CASSQDWRISYEQYF
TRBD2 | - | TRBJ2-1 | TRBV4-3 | TGCGCCAGCAGCCAGACCTATGGGACTAGCGGGGGGCGATACAATGAGCAGTTCTTC | CASSQTYGTSGGRYNEQFF